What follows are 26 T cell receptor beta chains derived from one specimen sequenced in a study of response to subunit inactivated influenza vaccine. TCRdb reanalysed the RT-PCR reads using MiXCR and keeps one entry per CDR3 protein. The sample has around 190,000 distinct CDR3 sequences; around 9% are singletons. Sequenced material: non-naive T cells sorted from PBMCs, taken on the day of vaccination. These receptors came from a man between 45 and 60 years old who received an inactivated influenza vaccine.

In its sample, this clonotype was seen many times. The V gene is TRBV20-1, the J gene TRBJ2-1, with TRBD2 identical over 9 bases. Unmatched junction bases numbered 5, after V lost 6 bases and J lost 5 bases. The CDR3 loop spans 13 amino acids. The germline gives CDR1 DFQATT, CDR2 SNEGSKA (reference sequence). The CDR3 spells CSAAGGPNNEQFF. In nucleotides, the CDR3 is TGCAGTGCCGCGGGAGGGCCGAACAATGAGCAGTTCTTC.

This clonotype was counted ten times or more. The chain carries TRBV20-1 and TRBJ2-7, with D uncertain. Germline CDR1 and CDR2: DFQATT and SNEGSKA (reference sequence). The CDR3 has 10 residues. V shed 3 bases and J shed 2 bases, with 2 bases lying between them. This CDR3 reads CSASPYEQYF. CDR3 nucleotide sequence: TGCAGTGCTAGTCCCTACGAGCAGTACTTC.

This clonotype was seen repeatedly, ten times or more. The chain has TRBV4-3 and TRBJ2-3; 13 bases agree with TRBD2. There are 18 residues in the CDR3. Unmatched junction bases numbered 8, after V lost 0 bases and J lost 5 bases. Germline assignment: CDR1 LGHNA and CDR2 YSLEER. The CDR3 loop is CASSQDEGLAGAGDTQYF. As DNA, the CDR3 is TGCGCCAGCAGCCAAGATGAAGGACTAGCGGGAGCCGGAGATACGCAGTATTTT.

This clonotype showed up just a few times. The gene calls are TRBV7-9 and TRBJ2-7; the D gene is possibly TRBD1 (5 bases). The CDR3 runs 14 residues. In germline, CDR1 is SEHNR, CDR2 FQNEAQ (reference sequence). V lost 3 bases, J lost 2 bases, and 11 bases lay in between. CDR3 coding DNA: TGTGCCAGCAGCTTGGCAGGGATTCCCTACGAGCAGTACTTC. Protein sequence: CASSLAGIPYEQYF.

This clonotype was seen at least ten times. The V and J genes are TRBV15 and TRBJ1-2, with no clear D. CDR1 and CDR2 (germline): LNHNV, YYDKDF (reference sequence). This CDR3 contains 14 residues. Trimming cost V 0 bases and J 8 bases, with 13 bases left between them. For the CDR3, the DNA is TGTGCCACCAGCAGAGATGCCCGTAAGGGAGGCTACACCTTC. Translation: CATSRDARKGGYTF.

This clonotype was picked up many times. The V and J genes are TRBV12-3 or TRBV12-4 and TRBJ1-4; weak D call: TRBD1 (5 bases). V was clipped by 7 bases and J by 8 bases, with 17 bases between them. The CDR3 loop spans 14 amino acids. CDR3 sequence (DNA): TGTGCCAGCACCGTTTGGGGGATAGGGGAAAAACTGTTTTTT. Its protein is CASTVWGIGEKLFF.

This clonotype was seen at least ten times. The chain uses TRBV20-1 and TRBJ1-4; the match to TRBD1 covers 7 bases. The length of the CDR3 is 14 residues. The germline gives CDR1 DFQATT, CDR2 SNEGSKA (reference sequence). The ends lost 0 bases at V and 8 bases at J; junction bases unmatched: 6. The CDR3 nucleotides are TGCAGTGCTAGAGAAGGACAGGCGGGCGAAAAACTGTTTTTT. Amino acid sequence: CSAREGQAGEKLFF.

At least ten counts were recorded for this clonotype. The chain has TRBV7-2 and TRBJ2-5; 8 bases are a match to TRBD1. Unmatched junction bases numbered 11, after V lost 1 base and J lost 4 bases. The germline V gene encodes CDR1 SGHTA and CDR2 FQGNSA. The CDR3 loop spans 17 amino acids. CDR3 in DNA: TGTGCCAGCAGCTTAGGACTCATAACAGGGGGGCGAGAGACCCAGTACTTC. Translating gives CASSLGLITGGRETQYF.

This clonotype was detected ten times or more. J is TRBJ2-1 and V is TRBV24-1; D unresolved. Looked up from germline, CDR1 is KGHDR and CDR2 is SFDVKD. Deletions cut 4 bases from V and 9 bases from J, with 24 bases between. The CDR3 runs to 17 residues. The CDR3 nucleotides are TGTGCCACCAGTGACTCCTTTCGTTTGAACCACGGGCCTGAGCAGTTCTTC. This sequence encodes CATSDSFRLNHGPEQFF.

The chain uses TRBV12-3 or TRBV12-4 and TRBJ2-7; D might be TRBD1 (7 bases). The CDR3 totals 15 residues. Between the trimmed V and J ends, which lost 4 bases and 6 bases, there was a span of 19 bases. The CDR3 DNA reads TGTGCCAGCAGTTATGGCAGGGGGGCGTCTGGCGAGCAGTACTTC. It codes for CASSYGRGASGEQYF.

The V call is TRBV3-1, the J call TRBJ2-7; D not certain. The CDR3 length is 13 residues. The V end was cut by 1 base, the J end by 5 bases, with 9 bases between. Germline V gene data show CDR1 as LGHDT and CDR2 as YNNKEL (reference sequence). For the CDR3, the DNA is TGTGCCAGCAGCCAAGGGACCCTTCACGAGCAGTACTTC. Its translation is CASSQGTLHEQYF.

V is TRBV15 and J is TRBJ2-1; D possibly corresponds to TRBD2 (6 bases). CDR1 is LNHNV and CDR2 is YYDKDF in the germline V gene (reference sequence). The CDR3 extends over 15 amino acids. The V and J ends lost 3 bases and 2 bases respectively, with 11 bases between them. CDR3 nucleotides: TGTGCCACCAGCAGGAGTACGGGGGCCTACAATGAGCAGTTCTTC. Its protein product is CATSRSTGAYNEQFF.

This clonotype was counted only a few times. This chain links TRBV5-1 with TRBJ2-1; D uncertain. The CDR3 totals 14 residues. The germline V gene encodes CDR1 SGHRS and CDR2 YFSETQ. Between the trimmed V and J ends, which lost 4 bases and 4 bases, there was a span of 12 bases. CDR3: CASSPGRGYNEQFF. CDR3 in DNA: TGCGCCAGCAGCCCGGGTCGCGGTTACAATGAGCAGTTCTTC.

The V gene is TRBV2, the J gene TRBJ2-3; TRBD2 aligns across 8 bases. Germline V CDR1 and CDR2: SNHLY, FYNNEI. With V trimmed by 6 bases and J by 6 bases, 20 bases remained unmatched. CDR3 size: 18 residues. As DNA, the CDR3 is TGTGCCAGCAGACCTTGGGGTACTAGCGGCACTAGATCGGATACGCAGTATTTT. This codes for CASRPWGTSGTRSDTQYF.

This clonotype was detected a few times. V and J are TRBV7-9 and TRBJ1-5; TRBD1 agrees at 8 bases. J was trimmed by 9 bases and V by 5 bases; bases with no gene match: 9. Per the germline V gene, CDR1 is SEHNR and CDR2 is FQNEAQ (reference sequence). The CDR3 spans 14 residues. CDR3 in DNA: TGTGCCAGCAGCCTAGGGACAGGTTCATGGCCCCAGCATTTT. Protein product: CASSLGTGSWPQHF. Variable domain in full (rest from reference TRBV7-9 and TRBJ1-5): DTGVSQNPRHKITKRGQNVTFRCDPISEHNRLYWYRQTLGQGPEFLTYFQNEAQLEKSRLLSDRFSAERPKGSFSTLEIQRTEQGDSAMYLCASSLGTGSWPQHFGDGTRLSIL.

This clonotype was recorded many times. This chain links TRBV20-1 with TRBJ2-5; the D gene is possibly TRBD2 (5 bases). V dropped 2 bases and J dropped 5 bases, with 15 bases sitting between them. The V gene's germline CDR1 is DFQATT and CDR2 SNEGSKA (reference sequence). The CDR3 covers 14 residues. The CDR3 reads CSARSPLEVETQYF. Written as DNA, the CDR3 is TGCAGTGCTAGATCCCCACTAGAGGTGGAGACCCAGTACTTC.

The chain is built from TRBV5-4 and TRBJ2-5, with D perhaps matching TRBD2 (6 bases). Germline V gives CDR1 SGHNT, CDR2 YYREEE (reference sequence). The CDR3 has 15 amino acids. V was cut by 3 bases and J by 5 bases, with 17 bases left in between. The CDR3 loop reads CASSYSRMGRETQYF. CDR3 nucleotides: TGTGCCAGCAGCTATTCCCGAATGGGGAGGGAGACCCAGTACTTC.

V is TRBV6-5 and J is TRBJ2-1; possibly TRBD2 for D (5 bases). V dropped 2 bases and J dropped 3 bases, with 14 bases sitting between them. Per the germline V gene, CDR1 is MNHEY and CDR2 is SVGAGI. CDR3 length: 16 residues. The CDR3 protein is CASSYDPAEIYNEQFF. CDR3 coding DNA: TGTGCCAGCAGTTACGACCCAGCGGAAATCTACAATGAGCAGTTCTTC.

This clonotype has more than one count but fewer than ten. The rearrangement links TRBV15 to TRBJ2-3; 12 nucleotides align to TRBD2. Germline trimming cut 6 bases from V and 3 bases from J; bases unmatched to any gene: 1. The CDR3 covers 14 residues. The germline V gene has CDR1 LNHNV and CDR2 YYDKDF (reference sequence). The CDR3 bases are TGTGCCACCAGACTAGCGGGGGGAACAGATACGCAGTATTTT. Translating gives CATRLAGGTDTQYF.

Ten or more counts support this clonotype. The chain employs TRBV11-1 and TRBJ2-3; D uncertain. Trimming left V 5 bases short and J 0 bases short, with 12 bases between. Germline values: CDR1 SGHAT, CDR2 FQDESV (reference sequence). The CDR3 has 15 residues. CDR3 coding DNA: TGTGCCAGCAGCCTCCGGACGATTAGCACAGATACGCAGTATTTT. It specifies CASSLRTISTDTQYF.

The chain's CDR3 is CASSTLSQETQYF. CDR3 nucleotides: TGTGCCAGCAGCACCCTCTCGCAAGAGACCCAGTACTTC. The rearrangement uses TRBV7-6 and TRBJ2-5; D gene uncertain. Germline lookup yields CDR1 SGHVS and CDR2 FNYEAQ. V lost 5 bases and J lost 2, with 9 bases in between. This CDR3 has 13 residues. The full variable domain, rest sourced from reference TRBV7-6 and TRBJ2-5, is GAGVSQSPRYKVTKRGQDVALRCDPISGHVSLYWYRQALGQGPEFLTYFNYEAQQDKSGLPNDRFSAERPEGSISTLTIQRTEQRDSAMYRCASSTLSQETQYFGPGTRLLVL.

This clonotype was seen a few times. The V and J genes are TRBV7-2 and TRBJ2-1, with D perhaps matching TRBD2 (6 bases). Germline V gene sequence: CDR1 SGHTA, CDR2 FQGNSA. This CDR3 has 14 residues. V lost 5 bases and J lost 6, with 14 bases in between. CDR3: CASSPGGASNEQFF. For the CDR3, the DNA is TGTGCCAGCAGCCCAGGCGGGGCTTCCAATGAGCAGTTCTTC.

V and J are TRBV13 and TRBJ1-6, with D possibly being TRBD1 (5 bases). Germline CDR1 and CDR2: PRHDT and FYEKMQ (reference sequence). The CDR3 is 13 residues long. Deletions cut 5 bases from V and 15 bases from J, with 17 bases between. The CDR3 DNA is TGTGCCAGCAGCGCCCAGGGTTTTTGGCGCCTCCACTTT. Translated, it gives CASSAQGFWRLHF.

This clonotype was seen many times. For the CDR3, the DNA is TGTGCCAGCTCACCACCGGGACTCGGGGGTGAAAAACTGTTTTTT. It yields the protein CASSPPGLGGEKLFF. The gene calls are TRBV18 and TRBJ1-4; possibly TRBD1 for D (5 bases). This CDR3 is built from 15 residues. Trimming took 0 bases from V and 7 from J, leaving 12 bases between them. Looked up from germline, CDR1 is KGHSH and CDR2 is LQKENI.

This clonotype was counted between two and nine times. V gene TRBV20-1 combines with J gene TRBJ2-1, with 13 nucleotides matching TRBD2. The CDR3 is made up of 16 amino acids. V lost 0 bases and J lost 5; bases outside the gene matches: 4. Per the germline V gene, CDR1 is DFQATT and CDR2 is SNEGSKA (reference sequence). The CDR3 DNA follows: TGCAGTGCTAGAGAGAGACTAGCGGGAGGCCACAATGAGCAGTTCTTC. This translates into CSARERLAGGHNEQFF.

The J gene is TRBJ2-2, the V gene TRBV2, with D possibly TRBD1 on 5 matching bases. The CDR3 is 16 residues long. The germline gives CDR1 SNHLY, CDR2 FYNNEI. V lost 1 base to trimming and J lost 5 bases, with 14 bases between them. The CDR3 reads CASSEVGRQRTGELFF. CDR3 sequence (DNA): TGTGCCAGCAGTGAAGTGGGGCGGCAACGGACCGGGGAGCTGTTTTTT.